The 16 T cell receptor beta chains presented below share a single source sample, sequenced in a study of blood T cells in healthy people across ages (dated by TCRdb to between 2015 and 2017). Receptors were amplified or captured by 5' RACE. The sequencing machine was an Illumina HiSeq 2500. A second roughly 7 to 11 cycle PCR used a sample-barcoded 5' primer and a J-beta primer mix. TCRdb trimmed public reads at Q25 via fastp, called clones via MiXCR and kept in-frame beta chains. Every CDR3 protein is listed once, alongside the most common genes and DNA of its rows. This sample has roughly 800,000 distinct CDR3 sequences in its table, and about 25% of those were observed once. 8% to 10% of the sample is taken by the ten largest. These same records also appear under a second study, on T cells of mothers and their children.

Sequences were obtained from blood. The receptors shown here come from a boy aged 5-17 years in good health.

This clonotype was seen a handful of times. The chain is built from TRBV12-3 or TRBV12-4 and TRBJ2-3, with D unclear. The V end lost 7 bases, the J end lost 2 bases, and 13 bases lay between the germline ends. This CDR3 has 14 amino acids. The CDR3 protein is CASTQNRVTDTQYF. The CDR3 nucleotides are TGTGCCAGCACCCAGAATCGGGTCACAGATACGCAGTATTTT.

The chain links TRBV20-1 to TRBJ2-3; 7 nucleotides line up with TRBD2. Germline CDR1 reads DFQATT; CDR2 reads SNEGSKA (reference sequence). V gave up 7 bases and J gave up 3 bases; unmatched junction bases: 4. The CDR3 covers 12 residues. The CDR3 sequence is CSVLAQTDTQYF. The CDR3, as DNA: TGCAGTGTACTAGCGCAAACAGATACGCAGTATTTT.

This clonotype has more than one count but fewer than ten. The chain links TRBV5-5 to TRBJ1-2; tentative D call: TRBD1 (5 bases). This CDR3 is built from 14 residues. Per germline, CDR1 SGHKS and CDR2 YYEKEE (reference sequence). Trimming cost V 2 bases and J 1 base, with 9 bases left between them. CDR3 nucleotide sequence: TGTGCCAGCAGCTTTATGGGGGATAACTATGGCTACACCTTC. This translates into CASSFMGDNYGYTF.

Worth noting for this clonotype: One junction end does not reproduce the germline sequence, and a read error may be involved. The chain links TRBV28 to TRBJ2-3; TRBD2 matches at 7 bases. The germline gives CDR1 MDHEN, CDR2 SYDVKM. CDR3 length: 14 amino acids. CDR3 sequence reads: CASNPGGSTDTQYF. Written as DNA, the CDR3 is TGTGCCAGCAACCCCGGCGGGAGCACAGATACGCAGTACTTT.

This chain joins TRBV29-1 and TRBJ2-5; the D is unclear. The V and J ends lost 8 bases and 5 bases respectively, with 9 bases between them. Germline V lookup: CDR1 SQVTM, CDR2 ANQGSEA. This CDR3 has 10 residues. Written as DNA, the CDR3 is TGCAGCACCGGGCCCGAGACCCAGTACTTC. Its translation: CSTGPETQYF.

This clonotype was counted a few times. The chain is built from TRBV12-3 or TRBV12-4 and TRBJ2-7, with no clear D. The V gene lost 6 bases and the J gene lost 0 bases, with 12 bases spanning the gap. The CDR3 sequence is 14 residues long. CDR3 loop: CASSPILSSYEQYF. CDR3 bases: TGTGCCAGCAGCCCTATTCTCAGCTCCTACGAGCAGTACTTC.

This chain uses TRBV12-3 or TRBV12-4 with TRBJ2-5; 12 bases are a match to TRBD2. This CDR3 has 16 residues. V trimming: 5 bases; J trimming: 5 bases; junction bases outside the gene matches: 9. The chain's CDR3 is CASSLLAGGTWETQYF. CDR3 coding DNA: TGTGCCAGCAGTCTCCTAGCGGGAGGGACTTGGGAGACCCAGTACTTC.

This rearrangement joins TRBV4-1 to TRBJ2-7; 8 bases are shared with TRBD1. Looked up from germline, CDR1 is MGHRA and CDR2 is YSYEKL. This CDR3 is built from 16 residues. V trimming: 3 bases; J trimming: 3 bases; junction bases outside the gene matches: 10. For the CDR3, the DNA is TGCGCCAGCAGCCAGTCGGACAGGGCGATTATCTACGAGCAGTACTTC. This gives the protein CASSQSDRAIIYEQYF.

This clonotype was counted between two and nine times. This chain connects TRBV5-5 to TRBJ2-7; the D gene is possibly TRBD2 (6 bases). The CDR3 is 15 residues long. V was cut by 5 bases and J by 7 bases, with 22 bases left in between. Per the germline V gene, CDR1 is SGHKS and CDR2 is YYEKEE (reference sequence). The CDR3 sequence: CASSPENGRNYEQYF. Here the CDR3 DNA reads TGTGCCAGCAGTCCCGAAAACGGGAGAAACTATGAGCAGTACTTC.

The CDR3 DNA reads as TGTGCCAGCAGTTTTGACAGGGGCGGGAATGAGCAGTTCTTC. Its protein is CASSFDRGGNEQFF. The chain links TRBV28 to TRBJ2-1; 8 bases align to TRBD1. This CDR3 region has 14 residues. Trimming cost V 3 bases and J 7 bases; bases outside gene matches: 5. Germline assignment: CDR1 MDHEN and CDR2 SYDVKM. The full variable domain, completed using reference TRBV28 and TRBJ2-1, is DVKVTQSSRYLVKRTGEKVFLECVQDMDHENMFWYRQDPGLGLRLIYFSYDVKMKEKGDIPEGYSVSREKKERFSLILESASTNQTSMYLCASSFDRGGNEQFFGPGTRLTVL.

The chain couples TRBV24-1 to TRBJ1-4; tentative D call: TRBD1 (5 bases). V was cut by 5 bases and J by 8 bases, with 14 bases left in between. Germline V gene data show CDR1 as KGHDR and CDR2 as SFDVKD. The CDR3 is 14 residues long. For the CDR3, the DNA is TGTGCCACCAGTGGACCAGGGTCAGAAGAAAAACTGTTTTTT. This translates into CATSGPGSEEKLFF.

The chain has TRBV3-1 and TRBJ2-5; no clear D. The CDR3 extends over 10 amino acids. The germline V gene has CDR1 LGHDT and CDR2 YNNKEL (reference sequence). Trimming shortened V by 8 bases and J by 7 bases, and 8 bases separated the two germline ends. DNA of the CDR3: TGTGCCAGCGGAAAGCCGACCCAGTACTTC. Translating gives CASGKPTQYF.

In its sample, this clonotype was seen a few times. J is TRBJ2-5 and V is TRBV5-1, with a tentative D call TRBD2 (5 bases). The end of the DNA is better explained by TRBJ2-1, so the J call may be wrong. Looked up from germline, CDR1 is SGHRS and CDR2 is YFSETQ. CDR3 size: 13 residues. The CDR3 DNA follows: TGCGCCAGCAGCTTTGGGAGATTGAATGAGCAGTTCTTC. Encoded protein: CASSFGRLNEQFF.

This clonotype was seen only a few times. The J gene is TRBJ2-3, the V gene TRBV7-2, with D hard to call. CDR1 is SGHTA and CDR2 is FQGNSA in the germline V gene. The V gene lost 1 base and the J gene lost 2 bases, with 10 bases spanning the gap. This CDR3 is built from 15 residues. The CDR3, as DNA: TGTGCCAGCAGCTTAGGGAAGTCCGTCACAGATACGCAGTATTTT. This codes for CASSLGKSVTDTQYF. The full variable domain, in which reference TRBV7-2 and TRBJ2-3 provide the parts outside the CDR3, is GAGVSQSPSNKVTEKGKDVELRCDPISGHTALYWYRQSLGQGLEFLIYFQGNSAPDKSGLPSDRFSAERTGGSVSTLTIQRTQQEDSAVYLCASSLGKSVTDTQYFGPGTRLTVL.

The DNA of the CDR3 is TGTGCCAGCAGTTTCAGACAGGGGGCAGTTGCTGGTGAAAAACTGTTTTTT. Amino acids: CASSFRQGAVAGEKLFF. The V and J genes are TRBV27 and TRBJ1-4; 10 nucleotides match TRBD1. Germline V gene data show CDR1 as MNHEY and CDR2 as SMNVEV (reference sequence). This CDR3 comprises 17 residues. J gave up 7 bases and V 3 bases, and 11 bases lay outside the gene matches.

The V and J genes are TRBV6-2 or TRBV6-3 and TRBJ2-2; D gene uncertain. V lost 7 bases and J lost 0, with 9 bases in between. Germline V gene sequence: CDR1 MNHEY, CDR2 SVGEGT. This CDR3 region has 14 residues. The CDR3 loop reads CASTGNSNTGELFF. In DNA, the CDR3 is TGTGCCAGCACGGGCAATTCGAACACCGGGGAGCTGTTTTTT.